Presented here are 30 T cell receptor beta chains from one specimen sequenced in a study of blood T cells in healthy people across ages. Combining a sample-barcoded 5' primer with a J-beta primer mix, a second PCR ran for about 6 to 11 cycles. TCRdb independently ran MiXCR on the 5' RACE reads; one entry per CDR3 protein. The data contain around 1.5 million distinct CDR3 sequences, approximately 59% of them singletons. Sequenced input: blood. These receptors originate from a man younger than 30 in good health.

A single count supports this clonotype. The gene calls are TRBV7-9 and TRBJ1-5; D unresolved. This CDR3 is 17 amino acids long. The V gene's germline CDR1 is SEHNR and CDR2 FQNEAQ (reference sequence). V lost 1 base, J lost 4 bases, and 17 bases lay in between. CDR3: CASSLVGSLGLNQPQHF. The CDR3 DNA reads as TGTGCCAGCAGCTTAGTTGGTTCCCTAGGGCTAAATCAGCCCCAGCATTTT. Full variable domain (missing parts from reference TRBV7-9 and TRBJ1-5): DTGVSQNPRHKITKRGQNVTFRCDPISEHNRLYWYRQTLGQGPEFLTYFQNEAQLEKSRLLSDRFSAERPKGSFSTLEIQRTEQGDSAMYLCASSLVGSLGLNQPQHFGDGTRLSIL.

This chain links TRBV11-2 with TRBJ2-7; a weak D match, TRBD2 (5 bases). Trimming removed 5 bases from V and 4 bases from J, with 18 bases in between. Looked up from germline, CDR1 is SGHAT and CDR2 is FQNNGV. CDR3 length: 15 amino acids. CDR3 nucleotides: TGTGCCAGCAGCCCGAGCCTCTCTCGGGGTTACGAGCAGTACTTC. This codes for CASSPSLSRGYEQYF.

The chain links TRBV20-1 to TRBJ2-5; the D is unclear. Per the germline V gene, CDR1 is DFQATT and CDR2 is SNEGSKA (reference sequence). The CDR3 contains 13 residues. V lost 6 bases and J lost 11, with 22 bases in between. The CDR3 protein is CSAHLSRWNEQYF. The CDR3 DNA reads as TGCAGTGCGCATCTTTCCAGGTGGAATGAGCAGTACTTC.

This clonotype was picked up a small number of times. The chain links TRBV29-1 to TRBJ2-3, with a possible D match to TRBD2 (8 bases). The V end lost 3 bases, the J end lost 6 bases, and 19 bases lay between the germline ends. This CDR3 has 15 residues. The germline V gene encodes CDR1 SQVTM and CDR2 ANQGSEA. Written as DNA, the CDR3 is TGCAGCGTTGAGGTAGCGGGGACAGCTTGGGATACGCAGTATTTT. Translated, it gives CSVEVAGTAWDTQYF.

This clonotype was counted ten times or more. The genes are TRBV29-1 and TRBJ2-1, with D unresolved. The CDR3 covers 12 residues. From germline, CDR1 is SQVTM and CDR2 ANQGSEA. The V end lost 0 bases, the J end lost 11 bases, and 11 bases lay between the germline ends. The CDR3, as DNA: TGCAGCGTTGAAGATATGCTGGGTAAGCAGTTCTTC. Amino acids: CSVEDMLGKQFF.

In its sample, this clonotype was seen a few times. The genes are TRBV28 and TRBJ2-5; TRBD1 matches at 7 bases. The CDR3 loop spans 16 amino acids. The V gene end was trimmed by 6 bases and the J gene end by 5 bases; junction bases not matched to a gene: 15. Per germline, CDR1 MDHEN and CDR2 SYDVKM. The CDR3 spells CASSPGWQGVYETQYF. The CDR3 DNA is TGTGCCAGCAGCCCAGGGTGGCAGGGGGTTTACGAGACCCAGTACTTC.

The genes are TRBV12-3 or TRBV12-4 and TRBJ2-5; unclear D gene. V lost 6 bases and J 7 bases, leaving 9 bases between the germline ends. The CDR3 is made up of 11 amino acids. This CDR3 is CASSTPGTQYF. The CDR3 region has the DNA TGTGCCAGCAGCACGCCGGGGACCCAGTACTTC.

The V call is TRBV5-1, the J call TRBJ2-7, with 7 bases identical to TRBD1. The CDR3 totals 16 residues. J was trimmed by 0 bases and V by 0 bases; bases with no gene match: 6. Looked up from germline, CDR1 is SGHRS and CDR2 is YFSETQ. The CDR3 sequence is CASSLAVGDSSYEQYF. The CDR3 DNA sequence: TGCGCCAGCAGCTTGGCCGTGGGGGACAGCTCCTACGAGCAGTACTTC. The full variable domain, with the rest looked up from reference TRBV5-1 and TRBJ2-7, is KAGVTQTPRYLIKTRGQQVTLSCSPISGHRSVSWYQQTPGQGLQFLFEYFSETQRNKGNFPGRFSGRQFSNSRSEMNVSTLELGDSALYLCASSLAVGDSSYEQYFGPGTRLTVT.

The chain uses TRBV11-2 and TRBJ2-7; D possibly corresponds to TRBD2 (6 bases). Between the trimmed V and J ends, which lost 5 bases and 2 bases, there was a span of 16 bases. The CDR3 is 15 residues long. Germline CDR1 and CDR2: SGHAT and FQNNGV. The CDR3 loop is CASSPAMGLPYEQYF. The CDR3 coding sequence is TGTGCCAGCAGCCCCGCAATGGGACTGCCCTACGAGCAGTACTTC.

V and J are TRBV20-1 and TRBJ2-3; D call uncertain. CDR3 size: 12 residues. Germline V CDR1 and CDR2: DFQATT, SNEGSKA (reference sequence). Trimming took off 3 bases at V and 2 bases at J, with 6 bases between the two ends. In DNA, the CDR3 is TGCAGTGCTAGCTCCCTCACAGATACGCAGTATTTT. Translated, it gives CSASSLTDTQYF.

V usage is TRBV29-1 and J usage is TRBJ1-2; possible D gene TRBD1, 5 bases. Trimming shortened V by 3 bases and J by 8 bases, and 19 bases separated the two germline ends. This CDR3 spans 14 amino acids. From germline, CDR1 is SQVTM and CDR2 ANQGSEA. CDR3 loop: CSVDPLRGVGGYTF. The DNA for the CDR3 is TGCAGCGTTGACCCGTTGCGGGGGGTCGGGGGCTACACCTTC.

The chain is built from TRBV11-2 and TRBJ2-3; 9 bases are shared with TRBD2. There are 22 residues in the CDR3. The germline gives CDR1 SGHAT, CDR2 FQNNGV. With 3 bases clipped from V and 6 bases from J, the junction kept 28 bases outside the gene matches. The CDR3 loop reads CASSFVVSGPGLASLVADTQYF. CDR3 DNA: TGTGCCAGCAGCTTTGTCGTCTCGGGTCCGGGACTAGCATCCTTGGTGGCTGATACGCAGTATTTT.

This rearrangement joins TRBV6-6 to TRBJ2-7; D gene uncertain. This CDR3 contains 14 residues. Germline V CDR1 and CDR2: MNHNY, SVGAGI (reference sequence). Trimming cost V 0 bases and J 3 bases, with 9 bases left between them. Here the CDR3 reads CASSYSTANYEQYF. The DNA of the CDR3 is TGTGCCAGCAGTTACTCGACTGCCAACTACGAGCAGTACTTC.

The chain couples TRBV4-1 to TRBJ2-7; TRBD1 is a possible D gene (6 bases). Germline loops: CDR1 MGHRA, CDR2 YSYEKL. The CDR3 is 17 residues long. Trimming stripped 3 bases from V and 0 bases from J, with 18 bases between. The CDR3 protein is CASSHVFQGHDSYEQYF. The CDR3 DNA is TGCGCCAGCAGCCATGTATTTCAGGGACATGACTCCTACGAGCAGTACTTC.

The chain is built from TRBV2 and TRBJ1-2, with D hard to call. V lost 7 bases, J lost 3 bases, and 18 bases lay in between. The germline CDR1 and CDR2 sequences are SNHLY and FYNNEI. CDR3 length: 15 residues. CDR3 nucleotides: TGTGCCAGCACCGACGGTGCGGGGTTGTACTATGGCTACACCTTC. This translates into CASTDGAGLYYGYTF.

The chain is built from TRBV20-1 and TRBJ2-1; TRBD2 matches 14 bases. The CDR3 covers 17 residues. The junction had 14 bases not matched to a gene; V was cut back by 5 bases and J by 8 bases. Germline V CDR1 and CDR2: DFQATT, SNEGSKA (reference sequence). This CDR3 is CSAVGLAGESYSDEQFF. Here the CDR3 DNA reads TGCAGTGCTGTGGGACTAGCGGGAGAAAGTTATTCCGATGAGCAGTTCTTC.

The rearrangement joins TRBV6-1 to TRBJ1-1, with D possibly being TRBD1 (5 bases). This CDR3 contains 14 residues. CDR1 and CDR2 (germline): MNHNS, SASEGT. V was pared by 6 bases and J by 4 bases, with 15 bases between. CDR3 DNA sequence: TGTGCCAGCAGCCCCGGGGCCTGGAGCACTGAAGCTTTCTTT. It encodes CASSPGAWSTEAFF.

This chain links TRBV7-9 with TRBJ2-5, with D unclear. The germline gives CDR1 SEHNR, CDR2 FQNEAQ (reference sequence). The CDR3 consists of 13 residues. Trimming took 5 bases from V and 9 from J, leaving 16 bases between them. The chain's CDR3 is CASSAVGMGSQYF. The CDR3 DNA reads TGTGCCAGCAGCGCAGTCGGAATGGGGTCCCAGTACTTC.

This chain links TRBV7-2 with TRBJ2-1; 10 nucleotides match TRBD2. The trim removed 5 bases at V and 10 bases at J, leaving 11 bases unmatched. Germline V CDR1 and CDR2: SGHTA, FQGNSA. This CDR3 spans 15 amino acids. The CDR3 loop reads CASSIPLAGTYEQFF. The DNA of the CDR3 is TGTGCCAGCAGCATCCCACTAGCGGGGACATACGAGCAGTTCTTC. The full variable domain, rest sourced from reference TRBV7-2 and TRBJ2-1, is GAGVSQSPSNKVTEKGKDVELRCDPISGHTALYWYRQSLGQGLEFLIYFQGNSAPDKSGLPSDRFSAERTGGSVSTLTIQRTQQEDSAVYLCASSIPLAGTYEQFFGPGTRLTVL.

A few counts support this clonotype. The chain joins TRBV29-1 to TRBJ1-2, with D perhaps TRBD1 (5 bases). The germline CDR1 and CDR2 sequences are SQVTM and ANQGSEA. The CDR3 length is 13 residues. V was cut by 6 bases and J by 3 bases, with 14 bases left in between. CDR3 bases: TGCAGCGTCGCCCCCGGGACGGACTATGGCTACACCTTC. It encodes CSVAPGTDYGYTF. The variable domain in full, completed from reference TRBV29-1 and TRBJ1-2, reads SAVISQKPSRDICQRGTSLTIQCQVDSQVTMMFWYRQQPGQSLTLIATANQGSEATYESGFVIDKFPISRPNLTFSTLTVSNMSPEDSSIYLCSVAPGTDYGYTFGSGTRLTVV.

V gene TRBV25-1 combines with J gene TRBJ1-2; 7 bases agree with TRBD1. This CDR3 region has 24 residues. V lost 0 bases to trimming and J lost 8 bases; unmatched junction nucleotides: 36. CDR1 MGHDK and CDR2 SYGVNS come from the germline V gene. CDR3 loop: CASSEYYLLPWDSRPRTSLRGYTF. The CDR3 DNA follows: TGTGCCAGCAGTGAATACTATCTCCTGCCTTGGGACAGCCGACCAAGGACCTCTCTAAGGGGCTACACCTTC.

This clonotype appeared a few times. The rearrangement links TRBV5-1 to TRBJ2-7; 14 bases agree with TRBD2. CDR3 length: 18 residues. CDR1 and CDR2 from the germline V gene are SGHRS and YFSETQ. V shed 4 bases, J shed 5 bases, and the junction held 14 bases outside the gene matches. The CDR3 loop is CASSSRTGTSGSFHEQYF. In DNA form, the CDR3 reads TGCGCCAGCAGCAGCAGAACCGGGACTAGCGGGAGTTTCCACGAGCAGTACTTC.

This clonotype was observed a handful of times. V gene TRBV4-2 combines with J gene TRBJ1-5; 10 bases match TRBD1. Germline CDR1 and CDR2: LGHNA and YNFKEQ. This CDR3 region has 16 residues. J lost 7 bases, V lost 0 bases, and 6 bases had no gene match. As DNA, the CDR3 is TGTGCCAGCAGCCAAGATCCGACAGGGGGCATCCAGCCCCAGCATTTT. Translation gives CASSQDPTGGIQPQHF.

This clonotype was found a few times. The chain employs TRBV4-3 and TRBJ2-3, with D possibly being TRBD2 (5 bases). The CDR3 has 16 residues. The germline V and J ends were trimmed by 3 bases and 2 bases, with 15 bases remaining between them. Germline-derived CDR1 and CDR2 are LGHNA and YSLEER. The CDR3 region is CASSQNGLDSTDTQYF. The CDR3 region has the DNA TGCGCCAGCAGCCAGAACGGACTCGACTCCACAGATACGCAGTATTTT.

This clonotype was seen more than once but under ten times. V is TRBV4-3 and J is TRBJ2-4, with D tentatively TRBD1 (5 bases). Gene TRBJ2-5 matches the end of the DNA better, so the J call may be wrong. Per germline, CDR1 LGHNA and CDR2 YSLEER. There are 14 residues in the CDR3. This CDR3 reads CASSQDRAWETQYF. CDR3 bases: TGCGCCAGCAGCCAAGACAGGGCGTGGGAGACCCAGTACTTC.

The chain uses TRBV4-1 and TRBJ2-1; D might be TRBD2 (5 bases). This CDR3 comprises 16 residues. Trimming took off 1 base at V and 6 bases at J, with 16 bases between the two ends. CDR1 and CDR2 from the germline V gene are MGHRA and YSYEKL. The CDR3 here is CASSQVSMLAGNEQFF. DNA of the CDR3: TGCGCCAGCAGCCAAGTTTCTATGCTAGCTGGCAATGAGCAGTTCTTC.

This clonotype was observed a handful of times. The V call is TRBV10-3, the J call TRBJ2-1; D is possibly TRBD2 (5 bases). V was trimmed by 6 bases and J by 7 bases, leaving 19 bases between them. The germline CDR1 and CDR2 sequences are ENHRY and SYGVKD. This CDR3 is 15 amino acids long. CDR3 residues: CAISDRTDRRNEQFF. CDR3 nucleotide sequence: TGTGCCATCAGCGATAGGACGGATAGGAGGAATGAGCAGTTCTTC.

This chain links TRBV7-2 with TRBJ2-7; 7 bases map to TRBD1. The CDR3 totals 14 residues. Germline assignment: CDR1 SGHTA and CDR2 FQGNSA. The V gene end was trimmed by 2 bases and the J gene end by 3 bases; junction bases not matched to a gene: 4. This CDR3 is CASSLLWDSYEQYF. In nucleotides, the CDR3 is TGTGCCAGCAGCTTACTGTGGGACAGCTACGAGCAGTACTTC.

The J gene is TRBJ1-2, the V gene TRBV4-2; 8 positions match TRBD1. Germline V gene data show CDR1 as LGHNA and CDR2 as YNFKEQ. This CDR3 contains 18 residues. The trim removed 0 bases at V and 4 bases at J, leaving 13 bases unmatched. This CDR3 reads CASSQELGSGGASYGYTF. The CDR3 nucleotides read TGTGCCAGCAGCCAAGAATTAGGGTCAGGGGGCGCTAGCTATGGCTACACCTTC.

V gene TRBV6-1 combines with J gene TRBJ2-2; weak D call: TRBD1 (6 bases). V was shortened by 1 base and J by 1 base, with 10 bases between the two germline ends. Germline CDR1 reads MNHNS; CDR2 reads SASEGT. The CDR3 covers 16 residues. The CDR3 DNA follows: TGTGCCAGCAGTGAAGAGCAGGGGATGAACACCGGGGAGCTGTTTTTT. This sequence encodes CASSEEQGMNTGELFF.